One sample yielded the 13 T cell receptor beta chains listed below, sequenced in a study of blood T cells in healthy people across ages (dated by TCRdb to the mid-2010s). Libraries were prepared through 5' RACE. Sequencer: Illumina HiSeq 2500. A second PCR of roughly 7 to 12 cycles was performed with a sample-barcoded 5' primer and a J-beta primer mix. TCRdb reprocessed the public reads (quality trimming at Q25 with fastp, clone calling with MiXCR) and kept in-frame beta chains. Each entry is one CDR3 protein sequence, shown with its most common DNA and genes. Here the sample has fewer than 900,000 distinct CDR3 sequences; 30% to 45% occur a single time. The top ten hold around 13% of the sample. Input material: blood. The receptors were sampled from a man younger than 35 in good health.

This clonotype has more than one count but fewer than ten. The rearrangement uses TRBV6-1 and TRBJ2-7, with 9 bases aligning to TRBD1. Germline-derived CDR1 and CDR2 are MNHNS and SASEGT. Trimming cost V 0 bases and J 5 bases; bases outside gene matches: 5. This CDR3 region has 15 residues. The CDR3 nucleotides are TGTGCCAGCAGTGAAGCCGGGACAGGGTTAAACGAGCAGTACTTC. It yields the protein CASSEAGTGLNEQYF.

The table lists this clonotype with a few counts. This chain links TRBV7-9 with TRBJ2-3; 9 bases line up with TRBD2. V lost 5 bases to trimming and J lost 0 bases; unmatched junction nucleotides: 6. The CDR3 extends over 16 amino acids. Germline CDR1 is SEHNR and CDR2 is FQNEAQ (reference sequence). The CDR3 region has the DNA TGTGCCAGCAGCCCTCAGACTAGCGGTAGCACAGATACGCAGTATTTT. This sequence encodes CASSPQTSGSTDTQYF.

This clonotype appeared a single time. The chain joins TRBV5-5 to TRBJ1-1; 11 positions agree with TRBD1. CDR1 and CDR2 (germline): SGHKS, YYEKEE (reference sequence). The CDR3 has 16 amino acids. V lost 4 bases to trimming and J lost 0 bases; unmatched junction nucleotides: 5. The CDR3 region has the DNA TGTGCCAGCAGCCCCGGACAGGGGGCGGTGAACACTGAAGCTTTCTTT. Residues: CASSPGQGAVNTEAFF.

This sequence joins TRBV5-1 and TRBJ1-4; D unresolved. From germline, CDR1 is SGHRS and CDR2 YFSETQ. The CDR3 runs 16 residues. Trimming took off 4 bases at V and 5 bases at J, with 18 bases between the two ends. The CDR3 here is CASSPGGGQTNEKLFF. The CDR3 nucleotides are TGCGCCAGCAGCCCGGGTGGTGGGCAGACGAATGAAAAACTGTTTTTT. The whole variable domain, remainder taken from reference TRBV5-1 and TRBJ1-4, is KAGVTQTPRYLIKTRGQQVTLSCSPISGHRSVSWYQQTPGQGLQFLFEYFSETQRNKGNFPGRFSGRQFSNSRSEMNVSTLELGDSALYLCASSPGGGQTNEKLFFGSGTQLSVL.

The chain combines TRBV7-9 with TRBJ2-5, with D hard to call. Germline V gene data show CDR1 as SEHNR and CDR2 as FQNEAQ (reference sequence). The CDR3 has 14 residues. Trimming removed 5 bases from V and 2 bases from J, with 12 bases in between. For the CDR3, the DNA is TGTGCCAGCAGCCGGAATCAAATTCAAGAGACCCAGTACTTC. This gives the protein CASSRNQIQETQYF. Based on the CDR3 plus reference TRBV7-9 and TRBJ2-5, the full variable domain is DTGVSQNPRHKITKRGQNVTFRCDPISEHNRLYWYRQTLGQGPEFLTYFQNEAQLEKSRLLSDRFSAERPKGSFSTLEIQRTEQGDSAMYLCASSRNQIQETQYFGPGTRLLVL.

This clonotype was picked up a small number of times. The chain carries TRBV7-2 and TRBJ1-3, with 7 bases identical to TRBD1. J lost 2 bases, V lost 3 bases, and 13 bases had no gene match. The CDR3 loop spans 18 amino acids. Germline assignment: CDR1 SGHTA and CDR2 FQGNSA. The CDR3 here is CASSLDPQGMNTGNTIYF. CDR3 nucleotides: TGTGCCAGCAGCTTGGACCCACAGGGGATGAATACTGGAAACACCATATATTTT. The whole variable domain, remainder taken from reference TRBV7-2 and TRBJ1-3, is GAGVSQSPSNKVTEKGKDVELRCDPISGHTALYWYRQSLGQGLEFLIYFQGNSAPDKSGLPSDRFSAERTGGSVSTLTIQRTQQEDSAVYLCASSLDPQGMNTGNTIYFGEGSWLTVV.

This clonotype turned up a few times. The CDR3 DNA follows: TGTGCCAGCAGTCCCGATTTGAGTGAAGCTTTCTTT. Amino acid sequence: CASSPDLSEAFF. The J gene is TRBJ1-1, the V gene TRBV12-3 or TRBV12-4; D remains unclear. There are 12 residues in the CDR3. Between the trimmed V and J ends, which lost 5 bases and 7 bases, there was a span of 11 bases.

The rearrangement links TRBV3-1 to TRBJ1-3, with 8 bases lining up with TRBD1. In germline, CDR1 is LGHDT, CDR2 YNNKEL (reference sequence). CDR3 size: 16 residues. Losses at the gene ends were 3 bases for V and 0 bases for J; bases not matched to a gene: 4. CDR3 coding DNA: TGTGCCAGCAGCCACCCGGGGACAGGCTCTGGAAACACCATATATTTT. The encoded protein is CASSHPGTGSGNTIYF.

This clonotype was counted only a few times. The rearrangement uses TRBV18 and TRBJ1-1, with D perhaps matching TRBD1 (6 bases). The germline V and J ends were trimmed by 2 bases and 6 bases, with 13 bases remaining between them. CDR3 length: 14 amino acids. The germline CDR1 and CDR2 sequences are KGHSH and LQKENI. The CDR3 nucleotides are TGTGCCAGCTCACCAAACACACAGGGATCTGAAGCTTTCTTT. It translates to CASSPNTQGSEAFF.

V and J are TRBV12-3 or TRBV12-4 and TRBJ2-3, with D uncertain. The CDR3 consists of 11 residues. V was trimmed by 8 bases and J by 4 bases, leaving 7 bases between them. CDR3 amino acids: CASLRADTQYF. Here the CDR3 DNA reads TGTGCCAGCCTTAGAGCAGATACGCAGTATTTT.

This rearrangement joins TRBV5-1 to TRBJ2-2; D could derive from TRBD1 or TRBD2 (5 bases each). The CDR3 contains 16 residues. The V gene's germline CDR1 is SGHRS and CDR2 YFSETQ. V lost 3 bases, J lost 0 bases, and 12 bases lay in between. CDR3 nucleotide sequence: TGCGCCAGCAGCTGGCCGGGGACCTCGAACACCGGGGAGCTGTTTTTT. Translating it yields CASSWPGTSNTGELFF.

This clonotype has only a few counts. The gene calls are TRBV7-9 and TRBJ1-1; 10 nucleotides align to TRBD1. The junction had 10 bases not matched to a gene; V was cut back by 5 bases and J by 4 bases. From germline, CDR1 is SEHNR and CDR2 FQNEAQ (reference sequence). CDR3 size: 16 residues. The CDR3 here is CASSPLGQGVGTEAFF. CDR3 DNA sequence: TGTGCCAGCAGCCCCCTTGGACAGGGGGTTGGCACTGAAGCTTTCTTT. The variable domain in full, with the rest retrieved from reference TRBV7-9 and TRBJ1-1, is DTGVSQNPRHKITKRGQNVTFRCDPISEHNRLYWYRQTLGQGPEFLTYFQNEAQLEKSRLLSDRFSAERPKGSFSTLEIQRTEQGDSAMYLCASSPLGQGVGTEAFFGQGTRLTVV.

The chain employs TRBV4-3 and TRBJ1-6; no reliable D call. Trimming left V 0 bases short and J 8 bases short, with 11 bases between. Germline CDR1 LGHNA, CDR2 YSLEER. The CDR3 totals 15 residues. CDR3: CASSQESRLDSPLHF. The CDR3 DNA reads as TGCGCCAGCAGCCAAGAATCCAGGTTGGATTCACCCCTCCACTTT.